A selection of T cell receptor beta chains follows, all from one sample in a study of sequential checkpoint blockade in melanoma. Libraries were prepared by immunoSEQ multiplex PCR; TCRdb keeps only in-frame clonotypes and omits some of them. In the table there are some 10,000 clones, roughly 72% of which are singletons. Sequences were derived from CD8+ T cells sorted from blood (inferred from file names), sampled from a patient given nivolumab and ipilimumab in sequence. The receptors come from a human donor with melanoma. CDR3s include the opening cysteine and the closing phenylalanine or tryptophan. D genes are given only for firm matches. Only part of the rows carry a size: once, few, many, or a class if the clone is expanded.

abundance | d_gene | j_gene | v_gene | CDR3aa | CDR3nt
. | . | TRBJ1-1 | TRBV27 | CASSPDAGRYTEAFF | TGTGCCAGCAGTCCCGACGCGGGGCGGTACACTGAAGCTTTCTTT
. | TRBD2 | TRBJ2-7 | TRBV9 | CASSKDGTSGHEQYF | TGTGCCAGCAGCAAAGATGGGACTAGCGGCCACGAGCAGTACTTC
few | . | TRBJ2-7 | TRBV4-3 | CASSQAQDTDYEQYF | TGCGCCAGCAGCCAAGCCCAGGACACGGACTACGAGCAGTACTTC
. | . | TRBJ1-1 | TRBV9 | CASSVVGGQEAFF | TGTGCCAGCAGCGTAGTTGGAGGGCAAGAAGCTTTCTTT
. | TRBD1 | TRBJ1-2 | TRBV18 | CASPPDRGPSRGYTF | TGTGCCAGCCCCCCGGACAGGGGCCCTTCTAGGGGCTACACCTTC
. | . | TRBJ2-7 | TRBV13 | CASSSRVFYEQYF | TGTGCCAGCAGCTCCCGGGTCTTTTACGAGCAGTACTTC
. | . | TRBJ1-2 | TRBV5-4 | CAFSGLLDNYGYTF | TGTGCCTTCTCAGGGCTCCTTGACAACTATGGCTACACCTTC
. | TRBD1 | TRBJ2-7 | TRBV7-7 | CASSPGTGPPYEQYF | TGTGCTAGCAGTCCGGGGACAGGTCCTCCCTACGAGCAGTACTTC
. | . | TRBJ2-7 | TRBV15 | CATSRAGELSGDEQYF | TGTGCCACCAGCAGAGCGGGGGAACTTTCAGGAGACGAGCAGTACTTC
. | . | TRBJ2-7 | TRBV11-3 | CASSLVTGRSLEQYF | TGTGCCAGCAGCTTAGTGACAGGACGTTCCCTCGAGCAGTACTTC
. | . | TRBJ2-7 | TRBV19 | CASSISSSLAYEQYF | TGTGCCAGTAGTATTAGCAGTTCCCTCGCCTACGAGCAGTACTTC
. | . | TRBJ2-3 | TRBV4-2 | CASSPTTRGDTQYF | TGTGCCAGCAGCCCTACAACCAGGGGCGATACGCAGTATTTT
. | TRBD1 | TRBJ1-1 | TRBV6-5 | CASSYRQGNTEAFF | TGTGCCAGCAGTTACCGACAGGGGAACACTGAAGCTTTCTTT
. | . | TRBJ1-1 | TRBV4-3 | CASSPREGNTEAFF | TGCGCCAGCAGCCCTCGGGAGGGGAACACTGAAGCTTTCTTT
. | . | TRBJ1-1 | TRBV7-9 | CASSLGGGFSTEAFF | TGTGCCAGCAGCTTAGGTGGGGGGTTCAGCACTGAAGCTTTCTTT
. | TRBD1 | TRBJ1-1 | TRBV28 | CASSRTGNTEAFF | TGTGCCAGCAGCCGGACAGGGAACACTGAAGCTTTCTTT
. | TRBD2 | TRBJ2-3 | TRBV5-8 | CASRQSGGNPDTQYF | TGTGCCAGCAGACAATCCGGGGGGAACCCAGATACGCAGTATTTT
. | TRBD1 | TRBJ1-1 | TRBV7-6 | CASSLGTGSHTEAFF | TGTGCCAGCAGCTTGGGGACAGGGTCTCACACTGAAGCTTTCTTT
. | . | TRBJ2-6 | TRBV5-5 | CASSFWQGLSGANVLTF | TGTGCCAGCAGCTTTTGGCAGGGACTCTCTGGGGCCAACGTCCTGACTTTC
once | . | TRBJ1-2 | TRBV9 | CASSVGGEVVDGYTF | TGTGCCAGCAGCGTAGGGGGGGAAGTGGTGGATGGCTACACCTTC
. | . | TRBJ2-7 | TRBV28 | CASSSGVSYEQYF | TGTGCCAGCAGCTCAGGGGTCTCCTACGAGCAGTACTTC
. | TRBD1 | TRBJ2-7 | TRBV5-8 | CASSLVVGQRSYEQYF | TGTGCCAGCAGCTTGGTAGTGGGACAGCGCTCCTACGAGCAGTACTTC
. | TRBD2 | TRBJ2-7 | TRBV19 | CASSIGWRTSAIYEQYF | TGTGCCAGTAGTATAGGGTGGAGGACTAGCGCTATCTACGAGCAGTACTTC
few | . | TRBJ2-7 | TRBV7-2 | CASTEGHSGYEQYF | TGTGCCAGCACCGAAGGCCACAGCGGATACGAGCAGTACTTC
once | . | TRBJ1-5 | TRBV6-5 | CASSDTGTSQPQHF | TGTGCCAGCAGCGATACAGGGACGAGTCAGCCCCAGCATTTT
. | TRBD1 | TRBJ2-7 | TRBV13 | CASSFGTGGGEQYF | TGTGCCAGCAGCTTCGGGACAGGGGGTGGCGAGCAGTACTTC
. | . | TRBJ1-3 | TRBV25-1 | CASSGPEGRGNTIYF | TGTGCCAGCAGTGGTCCAGAGGGCCGGGGAAACACCATATATTTT
. | TRBD1 | TRBJ1-1 | TRBV5-6 | CASSLRDRGPEAFF | TGTGCCAGCAGCTTGAGGGACAGGGGACCTGAAGCTTTCTTT
. | TRBD2 | TRBJ2-7 | TRBV5-6 | CASSRGVAGTYEQYF | TGTGCCAGCAGTAGGGGGGTAGCGGGGACCTACGAGCAGTACTTC
few | TRBD2 | TRBJ2-7 | TRBV9 | CASSVASGGYEQYF | TGTGCCAGCAGCGTAGCAAGCGGGGGATACGAGCAGTACTTC
. | . | TRBJ2-7 | TRBV28 | CASTSGALVYEQYF | TGTGCCAGCACTTCAGGGGCATTGGTCTACGAGCAGTACTTC
. | . | TRBJ2-7 | TRBV5-8 | CASSPESSPTYEQYF | TGTGCCAGCAGCCCAGAGTCTAGCCCTACCTACGAGCAGTACTTC
. | . | TRBJ1-2 | TRBV20-1 | CSAPAVSGYTF | TGCAGTGCCCCAGCGGTTTCTGGCTACACCTTC
. | . | TRBJ2-7 | TRBV7-2 | CASSPLTIKDYEQYF | TGTGCCAGCAGCCCATTGACTATTAAGGACTACGAGCAGTACTTC
. | TRBD1 | TRBJ1-5 | TRBV11-2 | CASSEGQGGNQPQHF | TGTGCCAGCAGCGAGGGACAGGGAGGCAATCAGCCCCAGCATTTT
few | . | TRBJ1-6 | TRBV7-2 | CASSYGGRGPLHF | TGTGCCAGCAGCTACGGGGGAAGAGGGCCCCTCCACTTT
. | . | TRBJ1-5 | TRBV25-1 | CASSDGRGGANQPQHF | TGTGCCAGCAGTGACGGTAGGGGGGGCGCCAATCAGCCCCAGCATTTT
. | TRBD1 | TRBJ2-7 | TRBV5-8 | CASSWGDRGLYEQYF | TGTGCCAGCAGCTGGGGGGACAGGGGGCTGTACGAGCAGTACTTC
. | . | TRBJ2-7 | TRBV28 | CASSSRTVLYEQYF | TGTGCCAGCAGTTCTCGGACAGTTCTGTACGAGCAGTACTTC
. | TRBD1 | TRBJ1-2 | TRBV5-1 | CASSLETGANYGYTF | TGCGCCAGCAGCTTGGAAACAGGGGCTAACTATGGCTACACCTTC
. | . | TRBJ2-7 | TRBV28 | CASSPQGDEQYF | TGTGCCAGCAGCCCTCAAGGGGACGAGCAGTACTTC
. | . | TRBJ2-1 | TRBV30 | CAWSDAGDEQFF | TGTGCCTGGAGTGACGCAGGGGACGAGCAGTTCTTC
. | . | TRBJ1-5 | TRBV2 | CASKAGTLNQPQHF | TGTGCCAGTAAAGCCGGGACTCTCAATCAGCCCCAGCATTTT
. | TRBD1 | TRBJ2-7 | TRBV4-3 | CASSSGTGGSYEQYF | TGCGCCAGCAGCTCCGGGACAGGGGGCTCCTACGAGCAGTACTTC
. | TRBD2 | TRBJ2-4 | TRBV5-8 | CASSSGGEAKNIQYF | TGTGCCAGCAGCTCGGGGGGAGAAGCCAAAAACATTCAGTACTTC
. | TRBD1 | TRBJ2-7 | TRBV27 | CASSFQGAIYEQYF | TGTGCCAGCAGTTTTCAGGGGGCGATCTACGAGCAGTACTTC
. | . | TRBJ1-5 | TRBV30 | CAWSVSGGARPQHF | TGTGCCTGGAGTGTAAGTGGGGGCGCGAGGCCCCAGCATTTT
once | TRBD1 | TRBJ2-7 | TRBV27 | CASRGQGVAYEQYF | TGTGCCAGCAGGGGACAGGGGGTAGCCTACGAGCAGTACTTC
few | TRBD1 | TRBJ1-5 | TRBV19 | CASTTDRVYGNQPQHF | TGTGCCAGTACCACCGACAGGGTATACGGCAATCAGCCCCAGCATTTT
. | TRBD1 | TRBJ1-2 | TRBV29-1 | CSVVTGGGYTF | TGCAGCGTTGTGACAGGGGGTGGCTACACCTTC